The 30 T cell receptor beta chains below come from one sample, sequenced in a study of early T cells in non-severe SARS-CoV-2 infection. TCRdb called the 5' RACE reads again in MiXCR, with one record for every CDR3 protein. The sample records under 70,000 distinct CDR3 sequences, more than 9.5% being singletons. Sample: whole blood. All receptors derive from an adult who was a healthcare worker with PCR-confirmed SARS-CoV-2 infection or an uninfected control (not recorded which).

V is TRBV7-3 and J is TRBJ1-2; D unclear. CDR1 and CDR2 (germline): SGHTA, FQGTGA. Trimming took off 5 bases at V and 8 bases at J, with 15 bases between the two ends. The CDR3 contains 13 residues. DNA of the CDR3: TGTGCCAGCAGCCCTCTTGGTGTAGGCGGCTACACCTTC. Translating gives CASSPLGVGGYTF.

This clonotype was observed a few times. CDR3 in amino acids: CATSDAGNYGYTF. The CDR3 nucleotides read TGTGCCACCAGTGATGCAGGGAACTATGGCTACACCTTC. The V gene is TRBV24-1, the J gene TRBJ1-2; D is possibly TRBD1 (5 bases). In germline, CDR1 is KGHDR, CDR2 SFDVKD. V lost 3 bases, J lost 2 bases, and 6 bases lay in between. The CDR3 runs 13 residues.

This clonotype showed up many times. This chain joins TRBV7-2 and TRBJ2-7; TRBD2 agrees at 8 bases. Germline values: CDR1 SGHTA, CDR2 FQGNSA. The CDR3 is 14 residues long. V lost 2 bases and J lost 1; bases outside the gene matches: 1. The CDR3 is CASSLIAGSYEQYF. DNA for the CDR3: TGTGCCAGCAGCTTAATAGCGGGATCCTACGAGCAGTACTTC.

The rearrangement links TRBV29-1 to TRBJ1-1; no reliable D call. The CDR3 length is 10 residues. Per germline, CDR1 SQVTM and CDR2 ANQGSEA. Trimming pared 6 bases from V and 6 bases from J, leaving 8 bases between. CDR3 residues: CSVVVAEAFF. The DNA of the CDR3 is TGCAGCGTCGTCGTCGCTGAAGCTTTCTTT.

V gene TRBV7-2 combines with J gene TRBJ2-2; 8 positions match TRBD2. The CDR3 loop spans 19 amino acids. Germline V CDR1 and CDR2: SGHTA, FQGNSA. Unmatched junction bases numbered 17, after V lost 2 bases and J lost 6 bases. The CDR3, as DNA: TGTGCCAGCAGCTTATACTTTGACGAGCGGGAGCGAAACCCCGGGGAGCTGTTTTTT. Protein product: CASSLYFDERERNPGELFF. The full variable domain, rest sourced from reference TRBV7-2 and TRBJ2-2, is GAGVSQSPSNKVTEKGKDVELRCDPISGHTALYWYRQSLGQGLEFLIYFQGNSAPDKSGLPSDRFSAERTGGSVSTLTIQRTQQEDSAVYLCASSLYFDERERNPGELFFGEGSRLTVL.

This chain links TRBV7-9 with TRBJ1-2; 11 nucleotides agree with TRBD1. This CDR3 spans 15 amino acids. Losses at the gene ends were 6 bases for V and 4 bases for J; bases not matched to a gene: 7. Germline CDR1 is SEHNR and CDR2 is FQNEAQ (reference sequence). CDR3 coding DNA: TGTGCCAGCAGTTCCGGGACAGGGGGACCCTATGGCTACACCTTC. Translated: CASSSGTGGPYGYTF. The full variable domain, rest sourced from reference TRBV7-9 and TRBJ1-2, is DTGVSQNPRHKITKRGQNVTFRCDPISEHNRLYWYRQTLGQGPEFLTYFQNEAQLEKSRLLSDRFSAERPKGSFSTLEIQRTEQGDSAMYLCASSSGTGGPYGYTFGSGTRLTVV.

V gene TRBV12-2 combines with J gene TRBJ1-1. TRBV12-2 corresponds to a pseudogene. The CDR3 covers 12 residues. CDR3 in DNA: TGTGCAAGTCGTCCGGGACGGCCCGAAGCTTTCTTT. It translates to CASRPGRPEAFF.

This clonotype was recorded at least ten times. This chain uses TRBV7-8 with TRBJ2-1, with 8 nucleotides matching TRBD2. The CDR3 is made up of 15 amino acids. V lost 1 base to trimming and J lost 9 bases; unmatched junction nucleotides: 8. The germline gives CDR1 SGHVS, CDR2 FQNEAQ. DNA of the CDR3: TGTGCCAGCAGCTTAGGACGGGAGGGCCATAGTGAGCAGTTCTTC. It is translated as CASSLGREGHSEQFF.

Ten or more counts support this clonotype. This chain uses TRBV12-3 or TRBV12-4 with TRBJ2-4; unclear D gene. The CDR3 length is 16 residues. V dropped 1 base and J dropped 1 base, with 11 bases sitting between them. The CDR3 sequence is CASSLGGVRAKNIQYF. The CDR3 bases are TGTGCCAGCAGTTTAGGGGGTGTTAGGGCCAAAAACATTCAGTACTTC.

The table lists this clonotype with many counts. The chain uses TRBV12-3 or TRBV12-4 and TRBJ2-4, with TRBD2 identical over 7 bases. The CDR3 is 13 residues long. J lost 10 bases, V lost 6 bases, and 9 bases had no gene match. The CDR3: CASRPWDYPIQYF. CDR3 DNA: TGTGCCAGCAGGCCCTGGGACTACCCGATTCAGTACTTC.

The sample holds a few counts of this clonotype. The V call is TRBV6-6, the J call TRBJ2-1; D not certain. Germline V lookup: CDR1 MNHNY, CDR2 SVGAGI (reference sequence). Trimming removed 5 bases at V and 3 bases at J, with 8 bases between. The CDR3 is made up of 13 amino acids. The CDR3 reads CASSQKVYNEQFF. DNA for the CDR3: TGTGCCAGCAGTCAAAAGGTCTACAATGAGCAGTTCTTC.

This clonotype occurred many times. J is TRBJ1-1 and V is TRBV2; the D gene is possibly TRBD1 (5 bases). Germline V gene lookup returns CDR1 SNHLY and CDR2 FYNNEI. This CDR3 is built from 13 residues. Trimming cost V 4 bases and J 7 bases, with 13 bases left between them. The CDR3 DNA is TGTGCCAGCAGTGTAGGGGTCCTCATTGAAGCTTTCTTT. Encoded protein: CASSVGVLIEAFF.

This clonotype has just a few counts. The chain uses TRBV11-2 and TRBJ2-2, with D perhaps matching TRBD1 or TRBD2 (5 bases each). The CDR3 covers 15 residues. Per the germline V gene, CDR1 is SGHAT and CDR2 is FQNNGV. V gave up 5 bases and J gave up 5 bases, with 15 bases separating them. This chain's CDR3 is CASSVSGRNTGELFF. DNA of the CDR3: TGTGCCAGCAGCGTCTCGGGACGTAATACCGGGGAGCTGTTTTTT. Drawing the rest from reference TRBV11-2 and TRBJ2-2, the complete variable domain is EAGVAQSPRYKIIEKRQSVAFWCNPISGHATLYWYQQILGQGPKLLIQFQNNGVVDDSQLPKDRFSAERLKGVDSTLKIQPAKLEDSAVYLCASSVSGRNTGELFFGEGSRLTVL.

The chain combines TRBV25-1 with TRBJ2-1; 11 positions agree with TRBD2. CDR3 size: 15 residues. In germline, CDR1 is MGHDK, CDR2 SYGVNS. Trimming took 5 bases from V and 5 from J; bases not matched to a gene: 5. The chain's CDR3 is CASSTPSGGHNEQFF. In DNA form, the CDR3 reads TGTGCCAGCAGTACTCCTAGCGGGGGGCACAATGAGCAGTTCTTC.

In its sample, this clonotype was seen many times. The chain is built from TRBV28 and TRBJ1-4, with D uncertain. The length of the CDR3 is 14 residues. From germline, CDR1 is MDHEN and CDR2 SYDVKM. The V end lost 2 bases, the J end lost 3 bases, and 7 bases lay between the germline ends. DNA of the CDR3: TGTGCCAGCAGTTTACTCCAGGCTAATGAAAAACTGTTTTTT. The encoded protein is CASSLLQANEKLFF. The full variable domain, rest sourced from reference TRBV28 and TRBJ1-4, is DVKVTQSSRYLVKRTGEKVFLECVQDMDHENMFWYRQDPGLGLRLIYFSYDVKMKEKGDIPEGYSVSREKKERFSLILESASTNQTSMYLCASSLLQANEKLFFGSGTQLSVL.

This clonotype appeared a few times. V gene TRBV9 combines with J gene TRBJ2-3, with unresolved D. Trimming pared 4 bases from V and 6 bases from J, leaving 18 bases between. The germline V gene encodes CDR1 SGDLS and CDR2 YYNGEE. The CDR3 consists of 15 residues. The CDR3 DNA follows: TGTGCCAGCAGCTCACCTTCGGATCAACCCGATACGCAGTATTTT. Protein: CASSSPSDQPDTQYF.

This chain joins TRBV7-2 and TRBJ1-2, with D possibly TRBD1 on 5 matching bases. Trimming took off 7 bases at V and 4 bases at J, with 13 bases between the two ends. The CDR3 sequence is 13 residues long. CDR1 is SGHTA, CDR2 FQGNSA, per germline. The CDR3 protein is CASTQGRGYGYTF. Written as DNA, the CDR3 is TGTGCCAGCACCCAGGGTCGCGGCTATGGCTACACCTTC.

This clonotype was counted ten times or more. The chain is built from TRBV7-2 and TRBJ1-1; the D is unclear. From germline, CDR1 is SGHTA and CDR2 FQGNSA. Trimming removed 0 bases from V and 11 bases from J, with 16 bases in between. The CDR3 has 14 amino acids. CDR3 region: CASSLAPEGVGAFF. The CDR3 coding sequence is TGTGCCAGCAGCTTAGCTCCCGAGGGTGTTGGGGCTTTCTTT. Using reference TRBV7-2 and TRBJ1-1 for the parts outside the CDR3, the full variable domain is GAGVSQSPSNKVTEKGKDVELRCDPISGHTALYWYRQSLGQGLEFLIYFQGNSAPDKSGLPSDRFSAERTGGSVSTLTIQRTQQEDSAVYLCASSLAPEGVGAFFGQGTRLTVV.

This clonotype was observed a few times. Here the CDR3 DNA reads TGTGCCAGTAGTCCCGGGACAGGGCTCTCCTACGAGCAGTACTTC. Its translation is CASSPGTGLSYEQYF. The V gene is TRBV19, the J gene TRBJ2-7, with 9 bases identical to TRBD1. V lost 5 bases and J lost 0; bases outside the gene matches: 5. The germline V gene encodes CDR1 LNHDA and CDR2 SQIVND (reference sequence). This CDR3 contains 15 residues.

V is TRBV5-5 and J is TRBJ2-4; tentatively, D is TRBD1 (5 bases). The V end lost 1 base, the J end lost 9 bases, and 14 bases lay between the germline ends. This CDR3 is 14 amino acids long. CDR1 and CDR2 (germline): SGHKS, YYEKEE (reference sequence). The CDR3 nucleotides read TGTGCCAGCAGCTTGATGGGTCCCCAGGGCATTCAGTACTTC. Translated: CASSLMGPQGIQYF.

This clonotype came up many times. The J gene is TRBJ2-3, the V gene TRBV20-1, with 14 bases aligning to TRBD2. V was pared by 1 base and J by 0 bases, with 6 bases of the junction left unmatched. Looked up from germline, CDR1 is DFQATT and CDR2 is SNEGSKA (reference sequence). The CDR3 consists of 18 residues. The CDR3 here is CSARGTSGGLDSTDTQYF. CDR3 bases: TGCAGTGCTAGAGGGACTAGCGGGGGGTTAGATAGCACAGATACGCAGTATTTT.

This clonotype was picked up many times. The CDR3 DNA is TGTGCCAGCAGCTGGCGGGCTGGCGGGCCCCAGCATTTT. This gives the protein CASSWRAGGPQHF. V and J are TRBV7-3 and TRBJ1-5, with D hard to call. V gave up 4 bases and J gave up 9 bases, with 13 bases separating them. Germline values: CDR1 SGHTA, CDR2 FQGTGA. CDR3 length equals 13 residues.

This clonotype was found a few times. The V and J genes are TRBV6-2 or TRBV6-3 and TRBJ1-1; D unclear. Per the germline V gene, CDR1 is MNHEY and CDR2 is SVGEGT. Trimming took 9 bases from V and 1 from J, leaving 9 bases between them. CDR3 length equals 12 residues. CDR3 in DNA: TGTGCCAGTGCCGTAGGGAACACTGAAGCTTTCTTT. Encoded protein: CASAVGNTEAFF.

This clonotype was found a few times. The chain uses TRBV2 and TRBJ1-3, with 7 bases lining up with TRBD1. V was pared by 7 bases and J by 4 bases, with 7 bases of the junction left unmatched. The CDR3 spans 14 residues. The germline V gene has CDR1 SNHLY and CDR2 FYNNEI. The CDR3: CASTPDRVGNTIYF. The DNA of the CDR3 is TGTGCCAGCACCCCAGACAGGGTCGGAAACACCATATATTTT. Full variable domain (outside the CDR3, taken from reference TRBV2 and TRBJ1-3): EPEVTQTPSHQVTQMGQEVILRCVPISNHLYFYWYRQILGQKVEFLVSFYNNEISEKSEIFDDQFSVERPDGSNFTLKIRSTKLEDSAMYFCASTPDRVGNTIYFGEGSWLTVV.

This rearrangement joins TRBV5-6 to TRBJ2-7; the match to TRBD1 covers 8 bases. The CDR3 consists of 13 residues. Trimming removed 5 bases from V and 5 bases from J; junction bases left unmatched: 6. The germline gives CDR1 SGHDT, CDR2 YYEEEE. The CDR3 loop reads CASRRTGLNEQYF. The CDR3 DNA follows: TGTGCCAGCAGGCGGACAGGGCTTAACGAGCAGTACTTC. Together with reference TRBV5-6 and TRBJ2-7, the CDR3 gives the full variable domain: DAGVTQSPTHLIKTRGQQVTLRCSPKSGHDTVSWYQQALGQGPQFIFQYYEEEERQRGNFPDRFSGHQFPNYSSELNVNALLLGDSALYLCASRRTGLNEQYFGPGTRLTVT.

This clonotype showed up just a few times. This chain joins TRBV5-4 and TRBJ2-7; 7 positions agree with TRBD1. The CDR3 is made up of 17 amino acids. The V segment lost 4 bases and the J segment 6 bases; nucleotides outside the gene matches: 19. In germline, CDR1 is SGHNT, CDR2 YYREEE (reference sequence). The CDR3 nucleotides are TGTGCCAGCAGCCAACTGGGGTCTGGACAGGCGGTCGCCGAGCAGTACTTC. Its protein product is CASSQLGSGQAVAEQYF.

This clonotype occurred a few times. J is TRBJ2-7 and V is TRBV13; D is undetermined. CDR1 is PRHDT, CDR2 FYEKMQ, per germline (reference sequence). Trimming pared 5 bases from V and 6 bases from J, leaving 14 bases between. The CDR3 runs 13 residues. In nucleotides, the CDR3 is TGTGCCAGCAGCCGGTGGGCGGCGAGCGAGCAGTACTTC. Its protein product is CASSRWAASEQYF.

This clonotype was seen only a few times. The CDR3 here is CSARDLKTGVTDTQYF. The CDR3 nucleotides read TGCAGTGCTAGAGATCTAAAGACAGGGGTCACAGATACGCAGTATTTT. The chain employs TRBV20-1 and TRBJ2-3; 8 bases are shared with TRBD1. V shed 0 bases, J shed 2 bases, and the junction held 7 bases outside the gene matches. Germline assignment: CDR1 DFQATT and CDR2 SNEGSKA (reference sequence). This CDR3 has 16 amino acids.

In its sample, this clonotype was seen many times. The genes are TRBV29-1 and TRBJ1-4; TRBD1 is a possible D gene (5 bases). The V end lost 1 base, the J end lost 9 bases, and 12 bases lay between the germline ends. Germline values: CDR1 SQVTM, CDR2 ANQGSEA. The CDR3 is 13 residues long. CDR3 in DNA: TGCAGCGTTGAAGCCGGGGGGATGAAAAAACTGTTTTTT. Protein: CSVEAGGMKKLFF.

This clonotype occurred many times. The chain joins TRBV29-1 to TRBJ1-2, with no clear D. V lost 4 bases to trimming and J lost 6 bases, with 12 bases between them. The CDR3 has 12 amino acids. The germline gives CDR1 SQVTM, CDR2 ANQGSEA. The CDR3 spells CSVGRSSDGYTF. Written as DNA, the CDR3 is TGCAGCGTTGGACGGTCAAGCGATGGCTACACCTTC.